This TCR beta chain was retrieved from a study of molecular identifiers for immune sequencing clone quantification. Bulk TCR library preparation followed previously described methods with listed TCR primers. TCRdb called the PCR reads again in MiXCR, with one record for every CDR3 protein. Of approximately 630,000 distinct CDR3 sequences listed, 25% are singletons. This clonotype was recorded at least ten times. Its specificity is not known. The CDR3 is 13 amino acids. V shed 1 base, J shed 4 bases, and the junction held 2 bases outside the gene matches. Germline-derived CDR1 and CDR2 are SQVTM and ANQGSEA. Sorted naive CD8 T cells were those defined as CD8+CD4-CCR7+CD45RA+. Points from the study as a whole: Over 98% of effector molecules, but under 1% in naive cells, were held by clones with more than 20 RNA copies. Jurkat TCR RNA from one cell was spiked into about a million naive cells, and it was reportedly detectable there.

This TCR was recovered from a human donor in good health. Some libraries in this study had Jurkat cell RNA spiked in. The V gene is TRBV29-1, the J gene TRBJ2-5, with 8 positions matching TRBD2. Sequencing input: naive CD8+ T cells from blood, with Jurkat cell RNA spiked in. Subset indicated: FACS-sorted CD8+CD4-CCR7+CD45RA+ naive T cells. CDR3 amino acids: CSVEASGLETQYF. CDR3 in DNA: TGCAGCGTTGAAGCTAGCGGGCTAGAGACCCAGTACTTC.